This TCR beta chain originates from a study of shared clonotypes between healthy human individuals. The table lists this clone with a count of one. The donors were all Caucasian adults (living in Nashville, Tennessee). The investigators split CD4+ cells into a CD45RA+ naive subset and a CD45RA-negative memory subset. An assay was performed, and its level was deep. Profiled with immunoSEQ multiplex PCR; TCRdb holds only in-frame clones, not every one. The sample includes roughly 1 million clones, approximately 68% of them seen just once. The CDR3 totals 15 residues. Per the germline V gene, CDR1 is SGDLS and CDR2 is YYNGEE.

Sequences were obtained from memory CD4+ T cells sorted from blood. Sample subset: CD45RA-negative fraction. The chain combines TRBV9 with TRBJ2-5; D gene uncertain. The J call may be wrong; the DNA end is better matched by TRBJ2-7. The clonotype comes from a man between 18 and 29 years old in good health. The chain's CDR3 is CASSVGRASLYEQYF. The CDR3 DNA sequence: TGTGCCAGCAGCGTTGGCCGCGCCTCTCTTTACGAGCAGTACTTC.